This T cell receptor beta chain was recovered during a study of identical twins. Study-wide results and limits: Twins' surplus sharing was weaker for beta out-of-frame sequences. There is a chance that invariant MAIT and iNKT cells partially muddied zero-insertion analyses.

The CDR3 is made up of 16 amino acids. Germline V lookup: CDR1 LGHDT, CDR2 YNNKEL (reference sequence). Each CDR3 protein gets one entry after TCRdb re-called the 5' RACE reads with MiXCR. The profile covers 1.5 million to 2 million distinct CDR3 sequences, with about 32% appearing a single time and less than 0.35% taken by the ten largest. About this clonotype itself: Its antigen is still unknown. At one end the junction does not follow the germline gene, possibly because of a read error.

Sequences were obtained from cord blood. The clonotype was recovered from a newborn girl in good health. The chain carries TRBV3-1 and TRBJ2-7, with 11 bases aligning to TRBD1. In nucleotides, the CDR3 is TGTGCCAGCAGCCGATTCCGGGACAGGGGGTCCTACGAGCGGTACTTC. It encodes CASSRFRDRGSYERYF.